One sample yielded the 14 T cell receptor beta chains listed below, sequenced in a study of technical replicates of blood from a few donors. The table came from immunoSEQ multiplex PCR; TCRdb's copy has only in-frame clones and leaves some out. The sample yields about 97,000 clones, about 95% seen once. The specimen sequenced was T cells isolated from PBMCs. All receptors derive from a human donor in good health.

The V and J genes are TRBV6-5 and TRBJ2-5; the D gene is possibly TRBD1 (5 bases). Trimming stripped 5 bases from V and 4 bases from J, with 11 bases between. The CDR3 contains 13 residues. Per the germline V gene, CDR1 is MNHEY and CDR2 is SVGAGI. The CDR3 sequence: CASSGAGRETQYF. In DNA, the CDR3 is TGTGCCAGCAGTGGGGCCGGACGAGAGACCCAGTACTTC.

This clone is a singleton in its sample. V usage is TRBV7-8 and J usage is TRBJ2-1, with a weak D call TRBD1 (5 bases). Trimming took 0 bases from V and 8 from J, leaving 5 bases between them. Germline V lookup: CDR1 SGHVS, CDR2 FQNEAQ. There are 12 residues in the CDR3. As DNA, the CDR3 is TGTGCCAGCAGCTTAGCGGGGCATGAGCAGTTCTTC. Encoded protein: CASSLAGHEQFF.

This clone was detected only once. The chain has TRBV2 and TRBJ1-1; TRBD1 agrees at 8 bases. The CDR3 is 15 residues long. With V trimmed by 6 bases and J by 3 bases, 9 bases remained unmatched. In germline, CDR1 is SNHLY, CDR2 FYNNEI. The CDR3 DNA reads as TGTGCCAGCAGCCTTAACAGGGGGGATTACACTGAAGCTTTCTTT. The encoded protein is CASSLNRGDYTEAFF.

The rearrangement uses TRBV9 and TRBJ2-7; D perhaps matches TRBD2 (7 bases). The CDR3 totals 15 residues. Germline V gene sequence: CDR1 SGDLS, CDR2 YYNGEE. V lost 4 bases and J 6 bases, leaving 20 bases between the germline ends. CDR3: CASSMWGGTSGEQYF. CDR3 DNA: TGTGCCAGCAGCATGTGGGGGGGGACAAGTGGCGAGCAGTACTTC.

Comments on this clone: The conserved closing phenylalanine or tryptophan is absent in this CDR3, likely reflecting a read error. The limits of the CDR3 on the DNA are not certain, so only TCRdb's listed CDR3 is given. The J gene is TRBJ1-1, the V gene TRBV5-4; the table's D gene call, TRBD1, was not cross checked with the DNA. The germline CDR1 and CDR2 sequences are SGHNT and YYREEE (reference sequence). Both ends counted, the CDR3 spans 12 residues. The CDR3 loop is CASSYAPGGTAP.

The CDR3 sequence: CASSSMTEMNTEAFF. The CDR3 nucleotides read TGTGCCAGCAGTTCTATGACAGAAATGAACACTGAAGCTTTCTTT. The rearrangement uses TRBV28 and TRBJ1-1; a weak D match, TRBD1 (5 bases). This CDR3 contains 15 residues. Germline values: CDR1 MDHEN, CDR2 SYDVKM. Trimming removed 4 bases at V and 0 bases at J, with 12 bases between.

The chain couples TRBV29-1 to TRBJ1-1; D possibly corresponds to TRBD1 (6 bases). V gave up 6 bases and J gave up 2 bases, with 16 bases separating them. The germline V gene encodes CDR1 SQVTM and CDR2 ANQGSEA. This CDR3 has 14 amino acids. The CDR3 here is CSVATGIVNTEAFF. Written as DNA, the CDR3 is TGCAGCGTCGCCACAGGGATAGTAAACACTGAAGCTTTCTTT.

This chain connects TRBV11-1 to TRBJ1-1, with 8 bases that match TRBD1. CDR3 size: 15 residues. J was trimmed by 11 bases and V by 3 bases; bases with no gene match: 14. Germline V CDR1 and CDR2: SGHAT, FQDESV (reference sequence). The CDR3 nucleotides are TGTGCCAGCAGCTTTCGGACAGGGTACTCCCTGAGTGCTTTCTTT. Amino acids: CASSFRTGYSLSAFF.

The rearrangement links TRBV9 to TRBJ1-2; 7 nucleotides align to TRBD1. The CDR3 is 14 residues long. Germline V CDR1 and CDR2: SGDLS, YYNGEE. V gave up 4 bases and J gave up 4 bases; unmatched junction bases: 7. Here the CDR3 reads CASSSPGQSYGYTF. In DNA, the CDR3 is TGTGCCAGCAGCTCTCCGGGACAGTCCTATGGCTACACCTTC.

The chain has TRBV6-6 and TRBJ1-5; D possibly corresponds to TRBD1 (5 bases). CDR3 size: 15 residues. Trimming removed 6 bases from V and 4 bases from J, with 16 bases in between. In germline, CDR1 is MNHNY, CDR2 SVGAGI (reference sequence). The CDR3 coding sequence is TGTGCCAGCAGAGGGGTCGGGGGTATGAATCAGCCCCAGCATTTT. Translating gives CASRGVGGMNQPQHF.

The V gene is TRBV10-2, the J gene TRBJ2-1; 8 bases line up with TRBD2. The CDR3 covers 15 residues. V lost 3 bases, J lost 4 bases, and 5 bases stayed unmatched. Germline assignment: CDR1 WSHSY and CDR2 SAAADI. Here the CDR3 DNA reads TGCGCCAGCAGTGATCGGCTAGCGGGTTACAATGAGCAGTTCTTC. As protein: CASSDRLAGYNEQFF.

The chain has TRBV2 and TRBJ2-7; the D gene is possibly TRBD1 (7 bases). The V end was cut by 5 bases, the J end by 0 bases, with 14 bases between. The germline V gene has CDR1 SNHLY and CDR2 FYNNEI. There are 15 residues in the CDR3. CDR3 bases: TGTGCCAGCAGTATCAGGGGGGACACCTCCTACGAGCAGTACTTC. Translation gives CASSIRGDTSYEQYF.

The chain recombines TRBV28 with TRBJ2-2, with 9 bases fitting TRBD2. The CDR3 consists of 14 residues. Germline values: CDR1 MDHEN, CDR2 SYDVKM. The V gene end was trimmed by 5 bases and the J gene end by 5 bases; junction bases not matched to a gene: 3. CDR3 protein: CASSRSGSTGELFF. The CDR3 bases are TGTGCCAGCAGTCGTAGCGGGAGTACCGGGGAGCTGTTTTTT.

This chain links TRBV7-2 with TRBJ2-2; D remains ambiguous. The CDR3 has 13 residues. V was pared by 5 bases and J by 3 bases, with 7 bases between. Germline CDR1 and CDR2: SGHTA and FQGNSA. The CDR3 sequence: CASSLFHTGELFF. The CDR3 DNA is TGTGCCAGCAGCCTTTTTCACACCGGGGAGCTGTTTTTT.